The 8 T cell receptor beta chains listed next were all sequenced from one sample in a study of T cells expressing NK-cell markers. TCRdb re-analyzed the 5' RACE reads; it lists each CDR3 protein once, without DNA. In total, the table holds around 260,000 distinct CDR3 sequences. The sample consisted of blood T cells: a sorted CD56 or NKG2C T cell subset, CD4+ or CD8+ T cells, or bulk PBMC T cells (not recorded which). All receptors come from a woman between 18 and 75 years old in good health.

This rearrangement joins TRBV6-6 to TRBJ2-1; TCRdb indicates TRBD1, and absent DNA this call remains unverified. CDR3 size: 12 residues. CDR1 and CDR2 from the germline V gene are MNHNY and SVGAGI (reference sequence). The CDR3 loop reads CAATGGGNEQFF.

This chain's CDR3 is CASSYKGGAGTAKNIQYF. This chain links TRBV6-5 with TRBJ2-4; TCRdb designates TRBD2, a call that cannot be tested without DNA. Germline-derived CDR1 and CDR2 are MNHEY and SVGAGI. CDR3 length: 18 residues.

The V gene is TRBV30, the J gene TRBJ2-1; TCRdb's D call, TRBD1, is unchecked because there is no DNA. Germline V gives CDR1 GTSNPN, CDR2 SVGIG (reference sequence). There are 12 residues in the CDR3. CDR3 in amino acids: CAWIVPGGGQFF.

The CDR3 loop is CASSGRYTDTQYF. This chain joins TRBV9 and TRBJ2-3. Germline V lookup: CDR1 SGDLS, CDR2 YYNGEE. The CDR3 is made up of 13 amino acids.

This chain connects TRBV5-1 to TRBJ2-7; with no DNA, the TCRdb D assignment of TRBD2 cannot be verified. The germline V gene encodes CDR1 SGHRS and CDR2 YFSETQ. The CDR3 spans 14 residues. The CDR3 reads CASSKGLAIYEQYF.

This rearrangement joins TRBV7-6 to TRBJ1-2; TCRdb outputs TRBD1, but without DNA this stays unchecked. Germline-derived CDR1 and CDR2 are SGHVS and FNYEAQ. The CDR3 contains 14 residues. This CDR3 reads CASSLTKDSYGYTF.

The CDR3 region is CAWSVRTGVHSNTEAFF. The V and J genes are TRBV30 and TRBJ1-1; the TCRdb call, TRBD1, lacks DNA for checking. Germline CDR1 reads GTSNPN; CDR2 reads SVGIG (reference sequence). CDR3 size: 17 residues.

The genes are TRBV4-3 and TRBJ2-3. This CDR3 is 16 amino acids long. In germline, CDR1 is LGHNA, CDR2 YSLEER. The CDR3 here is CASSQDLSASTDTQYF.